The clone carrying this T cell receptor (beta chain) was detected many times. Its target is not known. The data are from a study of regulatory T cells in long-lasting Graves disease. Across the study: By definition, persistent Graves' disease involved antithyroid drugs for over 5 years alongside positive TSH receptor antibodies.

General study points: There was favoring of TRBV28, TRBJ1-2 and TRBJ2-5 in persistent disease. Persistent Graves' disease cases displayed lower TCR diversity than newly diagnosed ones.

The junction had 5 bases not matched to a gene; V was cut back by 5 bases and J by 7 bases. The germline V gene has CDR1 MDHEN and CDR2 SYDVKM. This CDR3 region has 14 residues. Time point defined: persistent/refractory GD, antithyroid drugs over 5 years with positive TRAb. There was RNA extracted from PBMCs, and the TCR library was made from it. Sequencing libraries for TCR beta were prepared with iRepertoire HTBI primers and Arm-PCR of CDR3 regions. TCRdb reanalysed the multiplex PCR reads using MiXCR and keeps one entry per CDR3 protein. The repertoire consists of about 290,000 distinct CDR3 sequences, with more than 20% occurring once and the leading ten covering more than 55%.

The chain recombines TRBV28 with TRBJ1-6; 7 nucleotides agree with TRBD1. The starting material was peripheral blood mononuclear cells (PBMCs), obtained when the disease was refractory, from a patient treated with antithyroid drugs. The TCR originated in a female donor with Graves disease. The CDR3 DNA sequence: TGTGCCAGCAGTCAAGGGACAGCCAATTCACCCCTCCACTTT. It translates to CASSQGTANSPLHF.